The present TCR beta chain was sequenced within a study of OX40 agonist ivuxolimab in advanced cancers. The CDR3 runs to 14 residues. In germline, CDR1 is KGHSH, CDR2 LQKENI. The germline V and J ends were trimmed by 3 bases and 0 bases, with 9 bases remaining between them. This table comes from immunoSEQ multiplex PCR, and its TCRdb copy is limited to in-frame clones, with some not included. The sample lists 78,000 or so clones; about 93% were seen once. The rearrangement links TRBV18 to TRBJ2-7, with no clear D. Specimen: CD4+ or CD8+ T cells sorted from blood, collected in a trial of the OX40 agonist ivuxolimab. The receptor was isolated from an adult with an advanced solid tumor such as melanoma, head and neck, liver or kidney cancer. CDR3 loop: CASSPRQASYEQYF. Here the CDR3 DNA reads TGTGCCAGCTCACCCCGGCAGGCCTCCTACGAGCAGTACTTC.